Shown below are 10 T cell receptor beta chains from a single sample sequenced in a study of T cells in localized non-small cell lung cancer. Some clones are missing from TCRdb's copy, which holds only in-frame ones; the method was immunoSEQ multiplex PCR. The sample shows more than 20,000 clones, roughly nine tenths of them seen only once. Sequenced material: PBMCs, taken before any cancer treatment. Receptor source: a man aged 35 to 69 with stage II squamous cell lung carcinoma.

Details on this clone: At one end, the junction sequence differs from germline, possibly due to a read error. The chain has TRBV5-1 and TRBJ2-4; 8 bases map to TRBD1. The CDR3 runs to 13 residues. Germline values: CDR1 SGHRS, CDR2 YFSETQ. As DNA, the CDR3 is TGCGCCAGCAGCATCGGACAGGGTGAGGCGGGGAGCTTC. This encodes CASSIGQGEAGSF.

This clone came up once. The chain couples TRBV19 to TRBJ1-1, with 8 bases matching TRBD1. CDR1 and CDR2 from the germline V gene are LNHDA and SQIVND (reference sequence). There are 13 residues in the CDR3. Trimming at V came to 5 bases and at J to 7 bases, leaving 6 bases not matched to a gene. CDR3 bases: TGTGCCAGTAGTCCCGGGACAGGCCTTGAAGCTTTCTTT. It codes for CASSPGTGLEAFF.

The V and J genes are TRBV5-1 and TRBJ1-2, with TRBD1 as a possible D gene (5 bases). V was clipped by 2 bases and J by 3 bases, with 5 bases between them. The CDR3 consists of 12 residues. Germline CDR1 and CDR2: SGHRS and YFSETQ. The CDR3 nucleotides read TGCGCCAGCAGCTTAGGGGACTATGGCTACACCTTC. It translates to CASSLGDYGYTF.

V and J are TRBV4-1 and TRBJ2-7; perhaps TRBD2 as D (5 bases). In germline, CDR1 is MGHRA, CDR2 YSYEKL. The CDR3 has 17 residues. V lost 1 base and J 0 bases, leaving 16 bases between the germline ends. CDR3 sequence: CASSQVSEAVSSYEQYF. The CDR3 nucleotides are TGCGCCAGCAGCCAAGTAAGCGAAGCGGTTAGCTCCTACGAGCAGTACTTC.

This clone turned up a few times. V usage is TRBV11-2 and J usage is TRBJ1-2; a possible D gene is TRBD1 (5 bases). V dropped 8 bases and J dropped 4 bases, with 14 bases sitting between them. The germline gives CDR1 SGHAT, CDR2 FQNNGV. This CDR3 has 13 residues. The CDR3 sequence is CASSREGTYGYTF. DNA for the CDR3: TGTGCCAGCTCCAGGGAGGGAACCTATGGCTACACCTTC.

In regard to this clone: Germline is not matched at one junction end, which may reflect a read error. The CDR3 spells CASSQDQLAGRYGQYF. CDR3 DNA sequence: TGCGCCAGCAGCCAAGATCAACTAGCGGGAAGATACGGGCAGTACTTC. The gene calls are TRBV4-1 and TRBJ2-7, with TRBD2 matching over 10 bases. The CDR3 length is 16 residues. CDR1 is MGHRA, CDR2 YSYEKL, per germline.

The chain couples TRBV7-9 to TRBJ2-7; either TRBD1 or TRBD2 may fit D (5 bases each). V lost 3 bases to trimming and J lost 2 bases, with 11 bases between them. The CDR3 consists of 14 residues. Germline V gene lookup returns CDR1 SEHNR and CDR2 FQNEAQ (reference sequence). In DNA form, the CDR3 reads TGTGCCAGCAGCTTTCCCGGGACGCCCTACGAGCAGTACTTC. Its protein is CASSFPGTPYEQYF.

The chain links TRBV7-2 to TRBJ1-1, with a weak D call TRBD1 (5 bases). Germline CDR1 reads SGHTA; CDR2 reads FQGNSA. V lost 4 bases and J lost 5, with 8 bases in between. The CDR3 covers 12 residues. This chain's CDR3 is CASSWDVTEAFF. CDR3 sequence (DNA): TGTGCCAGCAGCTGGGACGTTACTGAAGCTTTCTTT.

The CDR3 DNA reads TGTGCCAGTAGTATCCTGGGGGTTGGGAATGAGCAGTTCTTC. It translates to CASSILGVGNEQFF. V gene TRBV19 combines with J gene TRBJ2-1; D tentatively fits TRBD1 or TRBD2 (5 bases each). The germline V gene encodes CDR1 LNHDA and CDR2 SQIVND (reference sequence). The CDR3 contains 14 residues. Trimming left V 3 bases short and J 7 bases short, with 13 bases between.

Only one count was recorded for this clone. The V and J genes are TRBV27 and TRBJ2-7; 7 nucleotides line up with TRBD1. With 2 bases clipped from V and 3 bases from J, the junction kept 7 bases outside the gene matches. CDR3 size: 15 residues. Germline V gene lookup returns CDR1 MNHEY and CDR2 SMNVEV (reference sequence). Written as DNA, the CDR3 is TGTGCCAGCAGTTTAGTTAAGGGGGCCATCTACGAGCAGTACTTC. Protein product: CASSLVKGAIYEQYF.